This is a list of T cell receptor beta chains from one sample in a study of human T cells and chemical hapten exposure. TCRdb redid the calling of the RACE reads with MiXCR, one entry per CDR3 protein. The repertoire holds fewer than 100,000 distinct CDR3 sequences, with around 12% as singletons. This sample comprised whole blood, obtained in connection with sensitization to the hapten diphenylcyclopropenone (DPC). These TCRs come from a woman between 40 and 55 years old with alopecia areata. Some clones in this sample may be carry-over from other donors' samples. Each CDR3 is given with its conserved first and last residue. The D gene is left open where the match is weak. A clone size is listed for some rows: how often the clone was seen (once, few, many), or a class if it is expanded.

J gene: TRBJ2-1; V gene: TRBV6-2/TRBV6-3; D gene: TRBD2; clone size: .; CDR3 DNA: TGTGCCAGCAGGGCTGGACTAGCGGGAGTTGGGTTCTTC; CDR3 protein: CASRAGLAGVGFF
J gene: TRBJ1-1; V gene: TRBV5-5; D gene: .; clone size: .; CDR3 DNA: TGTGCCAGCAGCTGGACCGGGACCCGGTTAACTGAAGCTTTCTTT; CDR3 protein: CASSWTGTRLTEAFF
J gene: TRBJ2-3; V gene: TRBV18; D gene: .; clone size: few; CDR3 DNA: TGTGCCAGCTCACCGCCTGGGCAGCCAGATACGCAGTATTTT; CDR3 protein: CASSPPGQPDTQYF
J gene: TRBJ2-7; V gene: TRBV20-1; D gene: .; clone size: few; CDR3 DNA: TGCAGTGCTAGAGATACCGTCAGGGATCCCTACGAGCAGTACTTC; CDR3 protein: CSARDTVRDPYEQYF
J gene: TRBJ1-1; V gene: TRBV7-2; D gene: .; clone size: .; CDR3 DNA: TGTGCCAGCAGCTTTTACATGAACACTGAAGCTTTCTTT; CDR3 protein: CASSFYMNTEAFF
J gene: TRBJ2-1; V gene: TRBV28; D gene: .; clone size: few; CDR3 DNA: TGTGCCAGCAGTCCCTTGGCGGCCAGCTCCTACAATGAGCAGTTCTTC; CDR3 protein: CASSPLAASSYNEQFF
J gene: TRBJ2-7; V gene: TRBV6-2/TRBV6-3; D gene: TRBD1; clone size: .; CDR3 DNA: TGTGCCAGCAAGCTACAGGGGGCTTCCGAGCAGTACTTC; CDR3 protein: CASKLQGASEQYF
J gene: TRBJ2-5; V gene: TRBV9; D gene: TRBD2; clone size: .; CDR3 DNA: TGTGCCAGCAGCGTAGGGGCCCTAGCGGGAGCCGAGACCCAGTACTTC; CDR3 protein: CASSVGALAGAETQYF
J gene: TRBJ1-1; V gene: TRBV18; D gene: .; clone size: few; CDR3 DNA: TGTGCCAGCTCCCTTATAGGGGGGGACACTGAAGCTTTCTTT; CDR3 protein: CASSLIGGDTEAFF
J gene: TRBJ2-2; V gene: TRBV14; D gene: .; clone size: .; CDR3 DNA: TGTGCCAGCAAACCATTGGGAGGCACCGGGGAGCTGTTTTTT; CDR3 protein: CASKPLGGTGELFF
J gene: TRBJ1-1; V gene: TRBV7-2; D gene: .; clone size: many; CDR3 DNA: TGTGCCAGCAGCTTAGTCGAAGGGAGTTGGGTAGTCACTGAAGCTTTCTTT; CDR3 protein: CASSLVEGSWVVTEAFF